Presented here are 23 T cell receptor beta chains from one specimen sequenced in a study of T cells in Graves' hyperthyroidism and ophthalmopathy. TCR beta CDR3 sequences were amplified from RNA transcripts. The HTBI primer set drove a first-round RT-PCR of the TCR CDR3. TCRdb re-analysed the multiplex PCR reads in MiXCR, keeping a single row per CDR3 protein. The sample includes approximately 490,000 distinct CDR3 sequences, about 20% of them seen just once. The sequenced material came from blood. The source is a woman in her 70s with Graves' ophthalmopathy.

There are many counts of this clonotype. The rearrangement links TRBV5-1 to TRBJ2-2, with D possibly matching TRBD1 (6 bases). Germline-derived CDR1 and CDR2 are SGHRS and YFSETQ. Trimming shortened V by 3 bases and J by 3 bases, and 12 bases separated the two germline ends. The CDR3 runs to 15 residues. CDR3 coding DNA: TGCGCCAGCAGCTCGACAGGAGGATACACCGGGGAGCTGTTTTTT. Its translation is CASSSTGGYTGELFF.

The chain has TRBV20-1 and TRBJ2-3; the match to TRBD2 covers 8 bases. The germline gives CDR1 DFQATT, CDR2 SNEGSKA (reference sequence). The V gene end was trimmed by 6 bases and the J gene end by 4 bases; junction bases not matched to a gene: 9. The CDR3 spans 14 residues. The CDR3 region is CSAPSAGGADTQYF. The CDR3 bases are TGCAGTGCCCCGAGCGCGGGGGGCGCAGATACGCAGTATTTT.

There are many counts of this clonotype. This chain links TRBV5-1 with TRBJ2-6; weak D call: TRBD1 (6 bases). V was clipped by 3 bases and J by 3 bases, with 10 bases between them. CDR3 length: 15 residues. Germline CDR1 is SGHRS and CDR2 is YFSETQ. The CDR3 DNA reads TGCGCCAGCAGCTGGTCAGGGGATGGGGCCAACGTCCTGACTTTC. Encoded protein: CASSWSGDGANVLTF.

This clonotype has at least ten counts. The V and J genes are TRBV20-1 and TRBJ2-7; tentative D call: TRBD2 (5 bases). V lost 1 base and J 2 bases, leaving 9 bases between the germline ends. Per the germline V gene, CDR1 is DFQATT and CDR2 is SNEGSKA (reference sequence). The CDR3 totals 13 residues. CDR3 DNA: TGCAGTGCTAGAGGAACCGGGACCTACGAGCAGTACTTC. Its protein is CSARGTGTYEQYF.

This chain joins TRBV6-2 or TRBV6-3 and TRBJ1-6, with a possible D match to TRBD1 (6 bases). Germline assignment: CDR1 MNHEY and CDR2 SVGEGT. CDR3 size: 14 residues. The germline V and J ends were trimmed by 6 bases and 7 bases, with 13 bases remaining between them. The CDR3 sequence is CASRGPGQNSPLHF. The CDR3 DNA reads as TGTGCCAGCAGGGGGCCGGGACAAAATTCACCCCTCCACTTT.

The chain joins TRBV7-2 to TRBJ2-7, with a weak D call TRBD2 (5 bases). Deletions cut 3 bases from V and 1 base from J, with 10 bases between. The CDR3 is 14 residues long. Germline V gene data show CDR1 as SGHTA and CDR2 as FQGNSA. Here the CDR3 reads CASSLPGKSYEQYF. Here the CDR3 DNA reads TGTGCCAGCAGCTTGCCGGGAAAATCCTACGAGCAGTACTTC.

V gene TRBV19 combines with J gene TRBJ1-2; D might be TRBD1 (5 bases). In germline, CDR1 is LNHDA, CDR2 SQIVND (reference sequence). The V end was cut by 4 bases, the J end by 4 bases, with 13 bases between. The length of the CDR3 is 14 residues. DNA for the CDR3: TGTGCCAGTAGTAAGGGTCCGGGGCGCTATGGCTACACCTTC. Protein product: CASSKGPGRYGYTF.

This rearrangement joins TRBV7-9 to TRBJ2-2; D is undetermined. The CDR3 runs to 17 residues. Trimming took 2 bases from V and 1 from J, leaving 14 bases between them. Germline CDR1 reads SEHNR; CDR2 reads FQNEAQ (reference sequence). The CDR3 spells CASSLKGGQRNTGELFF. The CDR3, as DNA: TGTGCCAGCAGCTTAAAGGGTGGTCAGAGGAACACCGGGGAGCTGTTTTTT.

This clonotype has a handful of counts. The genes are TRBV7-9 and TRBJ2-7; D gene uncertain. This CDR3 spans 14 amino acids. V was trimmed by 5 bases and J by 0 bases, leaving 11 bases between them. Germline CDR1 reads SEHNR; CDR2 reads FQNEAQ (reference sequence). This chain's CDR3 is CASSPPPSSYEQYF. The DNA of the CDR3 is TGTGCCAGCAGCCCCCCCCCGAGCTCCTACGAGCAGTACTTC.

This clonotype was observed a few times. The chain carries TRBV5-1 and TRBJ2-1; 13 bases are a match to TRBD2. The V gene end was trimmed by 2 bases and the J gene end by 7 bases; junction bases not matched to a gene: 9. CDR1 and CDR2 (germline): SGHRS, YFSETQ. The CDR3 totals 17 residues. Here the CDR3 DNA reads TGCGCCAGCAGCTTACGCAGGACTAGCGGGAGTAGTAATGAGCAGTTCTTC. Translating gives CASSLRRTSGSSNEQFF.

The table lists this clonotype with a few counts. V usage is TRBV10-3 and J usage is TRBJ2-3, with D perhaps TRBD1 (5 bases). The germline CDR1 and CDR2 sequences are ENHRY and SYGVKD. V gave up 4 bases and J gave up 0 bases, with 8 bases separating them. The length of the CDR3 is 14 residues. The CDR3 loop reads CAISVGPSTDTQYF. CDR3 nucleotides: TGTGCCATCAGTGTGGGGCCAAGCACAGATACGCAGTATTTT.

This clonotype appeared a few times. The V and J genes are TRBV5-1 and TRBJ1-2; D may be TRBD1 (5 bases). The length of the CDR3 is 14 residues. Trimming removed 4 bases from V and 8 bases from J, with 18 bases in between. The germline V gene encodes CDR1 SGHRS and CDR2 YFSETQ. The DNA for the CDR3 is TGCGCCAGCAGCGATGGTTTCGGGGGTAGGGGCTACACCTTC. It yields the protein CASSDGFGGRGYTF.

This clonotype occurred a few times. V gene TRBV7-2 combines with J gene TRBJ2-7; D is possibly TRBD2 (7 bases). V lost 1 base and J lost 0, with 16 bases in between. CDR3 length equals 17 residues. Germline V gives CDR1 SGHTA, CDR2 FQGNSA. The CDR3: CASSLGGGHLSSYEQYF. The CDR3 nucleotides read TGTGCCAGCAGCTTAGGGGGGGGACATCTGAGCTCCTACGAGCAGTACTTC. The full variable domain, with the rest looked up from reference TRBV7-2 and TRBJ2-7, is GAGVSQSPSNKVTEKGKDVELRCDPISGHTALYWYRQSLGQGLEFLIYFQGNSAPDKSGLPSDRFSAERTGGSVSTLTIQRTQQEDSAVYLCASSLGGGHLSSYEQYFGPGTRLTVT.

The CDR3 spells CASRWGGEQPQHF. CDR3 sequence (DNA): TGTGCCAGCAGGTGGGGAGGGGAGCAGCCCCAGCATTTT. V usage is TRBV6-4 and J usage is TRBJ1-5; tentative D call: TRBD1 (5 bases). Per germline, CDR1 MRHNA and CDR2 SNTAGT. This CDR3 spans 13 amino acids. V lost 6 bases and J 7 bases, leaving 13 bases between the germline ends.

Here the CDR3 DNA reads TGTGCCAGCAGCGTAGAGGGGCTGGGCACAGATACGCAGTATTTT. Translated: CASSVEGLGTDTQYF. The chain is built from TRBV9 and TRBJ2-3; D possibly corresponds to TRBD1 (5 bases). The V end lost 0 bases, the J end lost 1 base, and 9 bases lay between the germline ends. Germline V CDR1 and CDR2: SGDLS, YYNGEE. The CDR3 contains 15 residues.

This clonotype turned up a few times. The CDR3 bases are TGTGCCAGCAGTCTGGCTGGGACTAGCGGGAGGGCCGCGAATACGCAGTATTTT. Protein product: CASSLAGTSGRAANTQYF. The chain has TRBV7-2 and TRBJ2-3, with TRBD2 matching 16 bases. V lost 6 bases and J lost 7; bases outside the gene matches: 13. Germline-derived CDR1 and CDR2 are SGHTA and FQGNSA. The CDR3 spans 18 residues.

The V gene is TRBV12-5, the J gene TRBJ2-5; possibly TRBD2 for D (6 bases). CDR1 is LGHNT, CDR2 FRNRAP, per germline. This CDR3 has 15 residues. V was trimmed by 6 bases and J by 1 base, leaving 15 bases between them. Here the CDR3 reads CASGQPGLLQETQYF. The DNA for the CDR3 is TGTGCTAGTGGACAACCGGGACTTCTCCAAGAGACCCAGTACTTC.

The chain recombines TRBV7-2 with TRBJ2-3; weak D call: TRBD2 (6 bases). The V gene's germline CDR1 is SGHTA and CDR2 FQGNSA. The ends were cut back, 6 bases at V and 0 bases at J, with 13 bases in the middle. This CDR3 comprises 15 residues. CDR3 protein: CASRPTGTSTDTQYF. Here the CDR3 DNA reads TGTGCCAGCAGACCAACTGGGACTAGCACAGATACGCAGTATTTT.

This clonotype was counted many times. V gene TRBV7-2 combines with J gene TRBJ1-5, with D perhaps matching TRBD1 (6 bases). The CDR3 consists of 13 residues. With 6 bases removed from V and 7 bases from J, the gap between germline ends came to 13 bases. Germline CDR1 reads SGHTA; CDR2 reads FQGNSA. The CDR3: CASRKEGGQPQHF. Here the CDR3 DNA reads TGTGCCAGCAGAAAGGAGGGGGGCCAGCCCCAGCATTTT.

The chain has TRBV7-9 and TRBJ1-2, with a possible D match to TRBD1 (6 bases). Germline CDR1 and CDR2: SEHNR and FQNEAQ (reference sequence). V was trimmed by 5 bases and J by 4 bases, leaving 20 bases between them. The CDR3 is 16 amino acids. In nucleotides, the CDR3 is TGTGCCAGCAGCCCCTCGACAGGCGCCGCGATCTATGGCTACACCTTC. This translates into CASSPSTGAAIYGYTF.

This clonotype was found a few times. The V and J genes are TRBV20-1 and TRBJ2-3; D gene unclear. CDR3 length: 14 amino acids. V shed 3 bases and J shed 0 bases, with 10 bases lying between them. The germline V gene encodes CDR1 DFQATT and CDR2 SNEGSKA (reference sequence). CDR3 residues: CSASGYTSTDTQYF. The CDR3 nucleotides are TGCAGTGCTAGCGGGTACACTAGCACAGATACGCAGTATTTT.

This clonotype has a handful of counts. This sequence joins TRBV6-2 or TRBV6-3 and TRBJ1-5; 8 nucleotides match TRBD1. With V trimmed by 4 bases and J by 7 bases, 9 bases remained unmatched. Germline assignment: CDR1 MNHEY and CDR2 SVGEGT. The CDR3 is 15 residues long. CDR3 nucleotides: TGTGCCAGCAGTTCTTCAGGGGGCGAGGGACAGCCCCAGCATTTT. This encodes CASSSSGGEGQPQHF.

V usage is TRBV6-2 or TRBV6-3 and J usage is TRBJ2-1; D tentatively reads TRBD1 or TRBD2 (7 bases each). This CDR3 has 14 amino acids. V was clipped by 4 bases and J by 8 bases, with 15 bases between them. Per germline, CDR1 MNHEY and CDR2 SVGEGT. DNA for the CDR3: TGTGCCAGCAGTTCCCAGGGGGGGGGCTATGAGCAGTTCTTC. The encoded protein is CASSSQGGGYEQFF.